The text below deals with one T cell receptor (beta chain). Possible read error: a much larger clone is one base away. The same CDR3 is also encoded by other DNA sequences in this sample. This record comes from a study of metastatic and nonmetastatic thyroid tumors. V lost 4 bases, J lost 7 bases, and 8 bases lay in between. This CDR3 has 12 residues. CDR1 is MGHDK and CDR2 is SYGVNS in the germline V gene. The entire patient cohort was treatment-naive prior to thyroid surgery. Using MiXCR, TCRdb re-called clones from the PCR reads. Among around 30,000 clones listed, 23% were seen once. The clonotype was recovered from a female donor with papillary thyroid cancer or a benign thyroid nodule (not recorded which). Some clones in this sample may be carry-over from other donors' samples. The sequenced sample was blood. The chain joins TRBV25-1 to TRBJ2-1; D is possibly TRBD2 (5 bases). CDR3: CASSGEGNEQFF. The CDR3 DNA is TGTGCCAGCAGTGGCGAGGGAAATGAGCAGTTCTTC. The variable domain in full, completed from reference TRBV25-1 and TRBJ2-1, reads EADIYQTPRYLVIGTGKKITLECSQTMGHDKMYWYQQDPGMELHLIHYSYGVNSTEKGDLSSESTVSRIRTEHFPLTLESARPSHTSQYLCASSGEGNEQFFGPGTRLTVL.